What follows are 25 T cell receptor beta chains derived from one specimen sequenced in a study of CD8 T cells in Susac syndrome. RNA, at about 0.45 to 1 ug, was reverse transcribed with random hexamers. TCRdb itself ran the immunoSEQ multiplex PCR reads through MiXCR, one entry per CDR3 protein. The table includes 200,000 or so distinct CDR3 sequences, roughly 96% detected once. Sequencing used CD4+ T cells from PBMCs. The source of these receptors is a human donor with multiple sclerosis.

V gene TRBV15 combines with J gene TRBJ2-2; maybe TRBD1 (6 bases). This CDR3 has 15 amino acids. CDR1 is LNHNV and CDR2 is YYDKDF in the germline V gene (reference sequence). Trimming stripped 4 bases from V and 6 bases from J, with 15 bases between. The CDR3 region is CATSNPGALAGELFF. In DNA form, the CDR3 reads TGTGCCACCAGCAATCCAGGGGCTCTCGCCGGGGAGCTGTTTTTT. The complete variable domain, with remaining parts taken from reference TRBV15 and TRBJ2-2, reads DAMVIQNPRYQVTQFGKPVTLSCSQTLNHNVMYWYQQKSSQAPKLLFHYYDKDFNNEADTPDNFQSRRPNTSFCFLDIRSPGLGDTAMYLCATSNPGALAGELFFGEGSRLTVL.

This clonotype was seen a single time. The chain links TRBV6-6 to TRBJ2-7; perhaps TRBD1 as D (6 bases). With 5 bases removed from V and 7 bases from J, the gap between germline ends came to 21 bases. Germline V gene sequence: CDR1 MNHNY, CDR2 SVGAGI (reference sequence). The CDR3 is made up of 15 amino acids. DNA for the CDR3: TGTGCCAGCAGTGGAGTCGGCGGACAGAGGGGGGAGCAGTACTTC. Protein: CASSGVGGQRGEQYF.

CDR3 loop: CASSPQPTGTAYEQYF. The CDR3 DNA is TGCGCCAGCAGCCCCCAGCCGACAGGGACTGCTTACGAGCAGTACTTC. This chain links TRBV5-1 with TRBJ2-7, with a tentative D call TRBD1 (7 bases). V was pared by 4 bases and J by 4 bases, with 21 bases between. The V gene's germline CDR1 is SGHRS and CDR2 YFSETQ. The CDR3 covers 16 residues.

This chain links TRBV5-1 with TRBJ2-3, with 9 bases lining up with TRBD2. The germline gives CDR1 SGHRS, CDR2 YFSETQ. The V gene end was trimmed by 1 base and the J gene end by 3 bases; junction bases not matched to a gene: 0. The CDR3 extends over 14 amino acids. The CDR3: CASSLTSGTDTQYF. Written as DNA, the CDR3 is TGCGCCAGCAGCTTGACTAGCGGGACAGATACGCAGTATTTT. Full variable domain (remainder filled in from reference TRBV5-1 and TRBJ2-3): KAGVTQTPRYLIKTRGQQVTLSCSPISGHRSVSWYQQTPGQGLQFLFEYFSETQRNKGNFPGRFSGRQFSNSRSEMNVSTLELGDSALYLCASSLTSGTDTQYFGPGTRLTVL.

This chain links TRBV19 with TRBJ2-1; D remains unclear. The ends were cut back, 3 bases at V and 12 bases at J, with 15 bases in the middle. CDR3 size: 13 residues. The germline CDR1 and CDR2 sequences are LNHDA and SQIVND (reference sequence). The DNA for the CDR3 is TGTGCCAGTAGTATTGGACCCCCGCTGGGGCAGTTCTTC. It yields the protein CASSIGPPLGQFF.

The rearrangement joins TRBV2 to TRBJ2-6, with 7 bases identical to TRBD1. This CDR3 has 15 amino acids. Trimming removed 6 bases from V and 0 bases from J; junction bases left unmatched: 2. Germline assignment: CDR1 SNHLY and CDR2 FYNNEI. DNA for the CDR3: TGTGCCAGCAGCGGGGACAGCTCTGGGGCCAACGTCCTGACTTTC. Residues: CASSGDSSGANVLTF.

This clonotype was observed once. The CDR3, as DNA: TGTGCCAGCACTATGAACAGGGCGCGCGACGAGCAGTACTTC. This gives the protein CASTMNRARDEQYF. The V and J genes are TRBV18 and TRBJ2-7, with D tentatively TRBD1 (6 bases). V lost 8 bases to trimming and J lost 5 bases, with 19 bases between them. Germline CDR1 KGHSH, CDR2 LQKENI. CDR3 size: 14 residues.

The chain links TRBV14 to TRBJ2-7; D gene uncertain. This CDR3 is built from 15 residues. Germline lookup yields CDR1 SGHDN and CDR2 FVKESK. The V and J ends lost 0 bases and 6 bases respectively, with 15 bases between them. CDR3 nucleotide sequence: TGTGCCAGCAGCCAAGAGGACCTCCCCTTCCGCGAGCAGTACTTC. This sequence encodes CASSQEDLPFREQYF.

The V call is TRBV7-2, the J call TRBJ2-6; D is possibly TRBD1 (6 bases). The CDR3 totals 15 residues. Trimming cost V 5 bases and J 2 bases, with 10 bases left between them. CDR1 is SGHTA, CDR2 FQGNSA, per germline. The CDR3 spells CASSGHRAGANVLTF. CDR3 in DNA: TGTGCCAGCAGCGGACACAGGGCTGGGGCCAACGTCCTGACTTTC.

The rearrangement joins TRBV20-1 to TRBJ2-7, with D unresolved. CDR1 DFQATT and CDR2 SNEGSKA come from the germline V gene (reference sequence). The CDR3 has 14 residues. V lost 3 bases, J lost 3 bases, and 15 bases lay in between. This CDR3 is CSASGFLANYEQYF. CDR3 coding DNA: TGCAGTGCTAGTGGGTTCTTGGCTAACTACGAGCAGTACTTC.

This chain joins TRBV20-1 and TRBJ1-1; D is uncertain. Looked up from germline, CDR1 is DFQATT and CDR2 is SNEGSKA (reference sequence). With 5 bases removed from V and 3 bases from J, the gap between germline ends came to 13 bases. The CDR3 sequence is 13 residues long. CDR3 DNA: TGCAGTGCTCGACCCAATACGGACACTGAAGCTTTCTTT. Amino acid sequence: CSARPNTDTEAFF.

This clonotype was observed a handful of times. The V and J genes are TRBV29-1 and TRBJ2-7; TRBD1 matches 8 bases. V dropped 6 bases and J dropped 10; count of bases not matched to a gene: 14. CDR1 SQVTM and CDR2 ANQGSEA come from the germline V gene. The CDR3 is 13 amino acids. CDR3 bases: TGCAGCGTGGGGACAGGCGGTCCCGGCGATCAGTACTTC. Its protein product is CSVGTGGPGDQYF.

This sequence joins TRBV20-1 and TRBJ2-2, with a possible D match to TRBD1 (5 bases). The V end was cut by 1 base, the J end by 4 bases, with 7 bases between. The CDR3 covers 13 residues. Germline loops: CDR1 DFQATT, CDR2 SNEGSKA (reference sequence). The CDR3 DNA follows: TGCAGTGCTAGAGTAGGGGCCACCGGGGAGCTGTTTTTT. It is translated as CSARVGATGELFF.

The chain links TRBV20-1 to TRBJ1-1; D unclear. The CDR3 runs 14 residues. Trimming removed 4 bases at V and 6 bases at J, with 18 bases between. Germline V gives CDR1 DFQATT, CDR2 SNEGSKA (reference sequence). The CDR3: CSAISGLSWPEAFF. CDR3 in DNA: TGCAGTGCTATCTCGGGTCTCTCGTGGCCTGAAGCTTTCTTT.

This clonotype appeared once. The CDR3 DNA sequence: TGTGCCAGCAGCCAAGTTCTGACAGGCAATGCAGAGGCTTTCTTT. This translates into CASSQVLTGNAEAFF. This rearrangement joins TRBV3-1 to TRBJ1-1; possible D gene TRBD1, 6 bases. The CDR3 is made up of 15 amino acids. CDR1 and CDR2 from the germline V gene are LGHDT and YNNKEL (reference sequence). The V end was cut by 1 base, the J end by 11 bases, with 20 bases between.

This clonotype was seen just once. V and J are TRBV27 and TRBJ2-7; the D gene could be TRBD1 or TRBD2 (6 bases each). V shed 5 bases and J shed 6 bases, with 17 bases lying between them. The CDR3 consists of 14 residues. Germline values: CDR1 MNHEY, CDR2 SMNVEV (reference sequence). The CDR3 loop reads CASSGRQEGLEQYF. As DNA, the CDR3 is TGTGCCAGCAGTGGTCGACAGGAGGGTCTCGAGCAGTACTTC.

V is TRBV29-1 and J is TRBJ2-2; TRBD2 is a possible D gene (6 bases). The CDR3 contains 14 residues. V shed 5 bases and J shed 6 bases, with 16 bases lying between them. Germline values: CDR1 SQVTM, CDR2 ANQGSEA. The CDR3 here is CSVRPGGFAGELFF. The DNA of the CDR3 is TGCAGCGTTCGGCCCGGAGGGTTTGCCGGGGAGCTGTTTTTT.

This chain joins TRBV5-6 and TRBJ1-5; D is possibly TRBD1 (5 bases). CDR3 size: 17 residues. V was clipped by 2 bases and J by 0 bases, with 15 bases between them. Germline CDR1 is SGHDT and CDR2 is YYEEEE. CDR3 sequence reads: CASSFGTGLTSNQPQHF. The CDR3 nucleotides are TGTGCCAGCAGCTTCGGGACCGGGCTTACTAGCAATCAGCCCCAGCATTTT. Full variable domain (outside the CDR3, taken from reference TRBV5-6 and TRBJ1-5): DAGVTQSPTHLIKTRGQQVTLRCSPKSGHDTVSWYQQALGQGPQFIFQYYEEEERQRGNFPDRFSGHQFPNYSSELNVNALLLGDSALYLCASSFGTGLTSNQPQHFGDGTRLSIL.

The J gene is TRBJ2-3, the V gene TRBV9; 7 nucleotides match TRBD1. CDR1 SGDLS and CDR2 YYNGEE come from the germline V gene. V lost 4 bases to trimming and J lost 0 bases; unmatched junction nucleotides: 8. This CDR3 spans 16 amino acids. The CDR3 sequence: CASSIAGGESTDTQYF. Here the CDR3 DNA reads TGTGCCAGCAGCATAGCAGGGGGAGAGAGCACAGATACGCAGTATTTT.

This chain connects TRBV27 to TRBJ2-5; no clear D gene. The CDR3 is 13 amino acids. V lost 3 bases and J 0 bases, leaving 5 bases between the germline ends. Germline V gene lookup returns CDR1 MNHEY and CDR2 SMNVEV (reference sequence). This chain's CDR3 is CASSLSHQETQYF. The CDR3 DNA sequence: TGTGCCAGCAGTTTGAGTCACCAAGAGACCCAGTACTTC.

The rearrangement links TRBV29-1 to TRBJ1-1, with D hard to call. The V gene's germline CDR1 is SQVTM and CDR2 ANQGSEA. Trimming took off 4 bases at V and 0 bases at J, with 9 bases between the two ends. The CDR3 length is 13 residues. The CDR3 reads CSVARKLNTEAFF. The CDR3 nucleotides are TGCAGCGTTGCCCGAAAATTGAACACTGAAGCTTTCTTT.

The chain employs TRBV20-1 and TRBJ2-7, with TRBD2 identical over 7 bases. V lost 3 bases, J lost 2 bases, and 7 bases stayed unmatched. CDR1 and CDR2 (germline): DFQATT, SNEGSKA (reference sequence). The CDR3 consists of 14 residues. CDR3 nucleotides: TGCAGTGCTAGGGACACTGGGACTACCTACGAGCAGTACTTC. Amino acid sequence: CSARDTGTTYEQYF.

This rearrangement joins TRBV7-9 to TRBJ1-5, with D unclear. Germline-derived CDR1 and CDR2 are SEHNR and FQNEAQ (reference sequence). The CDR3 loop spans 13 amino acids. Trimming cost V 3 bases and J 6 bases, with 9 bases left between them. The CDR3 sequence: CASSLETGQPQHF. The CDR3, as DNA: TGTGCCAGCAGCTTGGAGACCGGTCAGCCCCAGCATTTT.

This CDR3 reads CASTSDRWGEQYF. The CDR3 nucleotides are TGTGCCAGCACTTCAGACAGGTGGGGGGAGCAGTACTTC. The rearrangement links TRBV28 to TRBJ2-7, with D perhaps TRBD1 (6 bases). Germline lookup yields CDR1 MDHEN and CDR2 SYDVKM. The length of the CDR3 is 13 residues. The ends were cut back, 7 bases at V and 7 bases at J, with 17 bases in the middle. The full variable domain, its missing parts supplied by reference TRBV28 and TRBJ2-7, is DVKVTQSSRYLVKRTGEKVFLECVQDMDHENMFWYRQDPGLGLRLIYFSYDVKMKEKGDIPEGYSVSREKKERFSLILESASTNQTSMYLCASTSDRWGEQYFGPGTRLTVT.

This chain connects TRBV9 to TRBJ1-1; D is perhaps TRBD1 (6 bases). The CDR3 totals 14 residues. Germline loops: CDR1 SGDLS, CDR2 YYNGEE. The V and J ends lost 5 bases and 4 bases respectively, with 15 bases between them. The DNA of the CDR3 is TGTGCCAGCAGACCACAGGGCGGGGGCACTGAAGCTTTCTTT. Residues: CASRPQGGGTEAFF. The full variable domain, rest sourced from reference TRBV9 and TRBJ1-1, is DSGVTQTPKHLITATGQRVTLRCSPRSGDLSVYWYQQSLDQGLQFLIQYYNGEERAKGNILERFSAQQFPDLHSELNLSSLELGDSALYFCASRPQGGGTEAFFGQGTRLTVV.